This T cell receptor (beta chain) was sequenced during a study of blood T cells in healthy people across ages. Approximately 10 milliliters was the volume of peripheral blood drawn from each donor. V lost 3 bases and J lost 6, with 17 bases in between. The germline V gene has CDR1 MDHEN and CDR2 SYDVKM. The CDR3 length is 15 residues. In the case of this clonotype: What it binds is not known.

Regarding the study as a whole: Estimates drawn from one million T cells were deemed to understate diversity. Because donor CMV status was unknown, expanded clonotype changes were possibly confounded.

PCR was performed a second time for about 6 to 12 cycles using a sample-barcoded 5' primer and a J-beta primer mix. TCRdb fed the 5' RACE reads into MiXCR, producing one record per CDR3 protein. The sample carries about 1,400,000 distinct CDR3 sequences, about 43% recorded once. Material for sequencing was blood. The origin of this receptor is a woman under 30 in good health. The V call is TRBV28, the J call TRBJ1-2, with D possibly matching TRBD1 (6 bases). The CDR3 spells CASSFRPRGTHGYTF. CDR3 bases: TGTGCCAGCAGTTTCCGCCCGAGGGGGACCCATGGCTACACCTTC.